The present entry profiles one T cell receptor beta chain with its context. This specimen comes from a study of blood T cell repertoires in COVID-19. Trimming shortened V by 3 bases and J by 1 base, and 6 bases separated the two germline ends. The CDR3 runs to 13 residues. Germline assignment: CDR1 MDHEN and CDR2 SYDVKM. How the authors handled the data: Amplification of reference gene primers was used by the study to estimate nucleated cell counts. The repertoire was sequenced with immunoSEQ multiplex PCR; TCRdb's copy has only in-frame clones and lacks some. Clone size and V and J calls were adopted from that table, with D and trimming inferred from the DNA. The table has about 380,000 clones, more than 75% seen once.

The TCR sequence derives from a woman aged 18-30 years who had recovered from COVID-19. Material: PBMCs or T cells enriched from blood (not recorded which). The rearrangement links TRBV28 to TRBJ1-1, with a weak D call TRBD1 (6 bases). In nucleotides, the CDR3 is TGTGCCAGCAGTTTGGGACAGAACACTGAAGCTTTCTTT. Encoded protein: CASSLGQNTEAFF.